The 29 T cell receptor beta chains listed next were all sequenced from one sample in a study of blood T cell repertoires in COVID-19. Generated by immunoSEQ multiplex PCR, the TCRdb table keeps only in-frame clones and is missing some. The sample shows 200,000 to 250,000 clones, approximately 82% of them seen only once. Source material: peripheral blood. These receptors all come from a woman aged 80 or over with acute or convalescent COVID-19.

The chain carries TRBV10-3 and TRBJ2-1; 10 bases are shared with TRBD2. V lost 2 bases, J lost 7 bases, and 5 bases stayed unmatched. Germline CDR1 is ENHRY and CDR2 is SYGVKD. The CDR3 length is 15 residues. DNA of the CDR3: TGTGCCATCAGTGAGGGGGGACTAGCGTCAAATGAGCAGTTCTTC. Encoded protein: CAISEGGLASNEQFF.

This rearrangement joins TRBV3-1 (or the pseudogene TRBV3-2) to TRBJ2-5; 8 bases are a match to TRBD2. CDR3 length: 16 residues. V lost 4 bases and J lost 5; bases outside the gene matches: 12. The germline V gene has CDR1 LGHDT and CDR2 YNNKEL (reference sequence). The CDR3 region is CASSLRGAGESETQYF. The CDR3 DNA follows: TGTGCCAGCAGCCTGCGCGGAGCGGGGGAATCGGAGACCCAGTACTTC.

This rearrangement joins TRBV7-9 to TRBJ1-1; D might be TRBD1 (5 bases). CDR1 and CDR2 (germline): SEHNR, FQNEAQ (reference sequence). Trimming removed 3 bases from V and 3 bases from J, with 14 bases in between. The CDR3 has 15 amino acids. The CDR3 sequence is CASSFFQGLDTEAFF. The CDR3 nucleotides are TGTGCCAGCAGCTTTTTTCAGGGATTGGACACTGAAGCTTTCTTT.

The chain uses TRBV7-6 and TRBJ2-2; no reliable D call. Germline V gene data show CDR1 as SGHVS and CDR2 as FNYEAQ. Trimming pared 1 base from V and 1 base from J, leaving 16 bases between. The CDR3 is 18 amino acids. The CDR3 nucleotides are TGTGCCAGCAGCTTAGTGTCGTCGGTTGCCCTGAACACCGGGGAGCTGTTTTTT. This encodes CASSLVSSVALNTGELFF. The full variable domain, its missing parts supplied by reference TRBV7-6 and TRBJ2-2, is GAGVSQSPRYKVTKRGQDVALRCDPISGHVSLYWYRQALGQGPEFLTYFNYEAQQDKSGLPNDRFSAERPEGSISTLTIQRTEQRDSAMYRCASSLVSSVALNTGELFFGEGSRLTVL.

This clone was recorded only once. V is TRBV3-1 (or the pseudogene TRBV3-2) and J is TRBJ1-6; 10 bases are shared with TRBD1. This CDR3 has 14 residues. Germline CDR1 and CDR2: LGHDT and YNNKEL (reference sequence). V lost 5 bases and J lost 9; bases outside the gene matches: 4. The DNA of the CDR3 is TGTGCCAGCAGCTACCGGGACAGGGGTTCACCCCTCCACTTT. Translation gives CASSYRDRGSPLHF.

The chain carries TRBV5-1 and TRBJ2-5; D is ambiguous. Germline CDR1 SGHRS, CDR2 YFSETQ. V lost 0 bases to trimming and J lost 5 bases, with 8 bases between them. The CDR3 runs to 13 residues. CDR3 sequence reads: CASSLVSPETQYF. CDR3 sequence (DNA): TGCGCCAGCAGCTTGGTCAGTCCCGAGACCCAGTACTTC.

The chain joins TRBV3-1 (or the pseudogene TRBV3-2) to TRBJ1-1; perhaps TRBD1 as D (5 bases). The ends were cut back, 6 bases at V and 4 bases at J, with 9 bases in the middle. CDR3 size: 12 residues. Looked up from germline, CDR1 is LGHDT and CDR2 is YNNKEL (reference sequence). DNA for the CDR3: TGTGCCAGCAGTGGGGGGGGCACTGAAGCTTTCTTT. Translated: CASSGGGTEAFF.

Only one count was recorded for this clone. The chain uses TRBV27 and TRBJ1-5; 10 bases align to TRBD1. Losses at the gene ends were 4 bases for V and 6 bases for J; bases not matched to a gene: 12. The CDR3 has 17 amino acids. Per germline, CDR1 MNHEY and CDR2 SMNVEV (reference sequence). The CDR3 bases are TGTGCCAGCAGTTCCGCCCGAAGACAGGGGGCAAGTCAGCCCCAGCATTTT. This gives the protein CASSSARRQGASQPQHF.

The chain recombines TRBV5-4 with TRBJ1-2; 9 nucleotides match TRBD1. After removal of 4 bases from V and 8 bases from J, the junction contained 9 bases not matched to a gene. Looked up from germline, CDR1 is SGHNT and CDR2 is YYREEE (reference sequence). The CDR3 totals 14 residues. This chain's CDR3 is CASSRKQGAWGYTF. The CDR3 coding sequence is TGTGCCAGCAGCCGAAAACAGGGGGCGTGGGGCTACACCTTC.

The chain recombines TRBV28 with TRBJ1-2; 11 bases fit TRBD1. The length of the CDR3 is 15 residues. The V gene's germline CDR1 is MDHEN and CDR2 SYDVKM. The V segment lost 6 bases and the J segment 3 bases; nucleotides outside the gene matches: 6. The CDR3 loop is CASRKRTGGDYGYTF. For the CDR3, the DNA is TGTGCCAGCAGAAAAAGGACAGGGGGCGACTATGGCTACACCTTC.

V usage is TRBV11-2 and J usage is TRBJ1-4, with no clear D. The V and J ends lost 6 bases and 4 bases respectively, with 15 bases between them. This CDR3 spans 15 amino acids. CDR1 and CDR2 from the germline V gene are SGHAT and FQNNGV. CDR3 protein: CASRHVGGRNEKLFF. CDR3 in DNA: TGTGCCAGCAGACATGTGGGAGGGCGTAATGAAAAACTGTTTTTT.

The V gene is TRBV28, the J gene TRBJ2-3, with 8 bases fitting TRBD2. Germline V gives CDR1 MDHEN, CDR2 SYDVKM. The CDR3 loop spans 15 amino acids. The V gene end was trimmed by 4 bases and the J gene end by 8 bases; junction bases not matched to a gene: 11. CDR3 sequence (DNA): TGTGCCAGCAGTTACGAGTCGGGAGGGCCTCCTACGCAGTATTTT. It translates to CASSYESGGPPTQYF.

CDR3 DNA: TGCAGCGCCGGACTAGCGGGCTTCTCCTACAATGAGCAGTTCTTC. Its translation: CSAGLAGFSYNEQFF. The chain employs TRBV29-1 and TRBJ2-1, with TRBD2 matching 11 bases. The germline CDR1 and CDR2 sequences are SQVTM and ANQGSEA. This CDR3 has 15 amino acids. The junction had 5 bases not matched to a gene; V was cut back by 7 bases and J by 0 bases.

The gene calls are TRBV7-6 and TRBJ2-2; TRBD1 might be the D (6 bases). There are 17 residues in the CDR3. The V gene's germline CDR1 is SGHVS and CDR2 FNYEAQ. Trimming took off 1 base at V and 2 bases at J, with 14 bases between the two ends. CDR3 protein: CASSLGLGGQNTGELFF. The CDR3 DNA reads TGTGCCAGCAGCTTAGGTCTAGGGGGTCAAAACACCGGGGAGCTGTTTTTT.

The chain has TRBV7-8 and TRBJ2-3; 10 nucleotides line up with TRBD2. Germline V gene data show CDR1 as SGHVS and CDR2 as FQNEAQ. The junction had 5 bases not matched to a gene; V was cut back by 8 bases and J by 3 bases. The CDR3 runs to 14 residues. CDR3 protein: CASVSGGATDTQYF. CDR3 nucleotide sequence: TGTGCCAGCGTGAGCGGGGGGGCTACAGATACGCAGTATTTT.

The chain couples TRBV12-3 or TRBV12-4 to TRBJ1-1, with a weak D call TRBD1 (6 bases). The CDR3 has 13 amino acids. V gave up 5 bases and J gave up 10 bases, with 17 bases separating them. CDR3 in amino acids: CASSTPQGQGAFF. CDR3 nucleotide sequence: TGTGCCAGCAGTACCCCCCAGGGGCAGGGAGCTTTCTTT.

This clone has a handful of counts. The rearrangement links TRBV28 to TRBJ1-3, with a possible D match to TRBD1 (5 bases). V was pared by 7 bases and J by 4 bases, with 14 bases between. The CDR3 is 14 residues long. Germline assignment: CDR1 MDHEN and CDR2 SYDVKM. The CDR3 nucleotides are TGTGCCAGCACTCCCCCCGGGGGAGGAAACACCATATATTTT. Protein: CASTPPGGGNTIYF.

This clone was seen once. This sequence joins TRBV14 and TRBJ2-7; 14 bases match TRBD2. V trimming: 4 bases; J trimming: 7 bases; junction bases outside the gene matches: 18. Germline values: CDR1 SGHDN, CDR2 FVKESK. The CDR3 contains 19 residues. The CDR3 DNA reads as TGTGCCAGCAGCCTAAAGATGAGACTAGCGGGAGGGCTTAATGGTGAGCAGTACTTC. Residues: CASSLKMRLAGGLNGEQYF.

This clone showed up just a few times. CDR3 sequence (DNA): TGTGCCAGCTCCGTTACGGGACAGATGAACACTGAAGCTTTCTTT. It codes for CASSVTGQMNTEAFF. J is TRBJ1-1 and V is TRBV18; 7 nucleotides align to TRBD1. The J segment lost 0 bases and the V segment lost 6 bases, leaving 7 bases of the junction unmatched. CDR1 and CDR2 (germline): KGHSH, LQKENI. This CDR3 region has 15 residues.

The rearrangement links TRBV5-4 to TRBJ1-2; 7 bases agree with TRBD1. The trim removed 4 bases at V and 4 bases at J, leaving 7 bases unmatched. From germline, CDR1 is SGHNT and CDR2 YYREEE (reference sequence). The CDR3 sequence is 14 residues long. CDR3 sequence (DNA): TGTGCCAGCAGCCCGCAGACAGGGTTCTATGGCTACACCTTC. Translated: CASSPQTGFYGYTF.

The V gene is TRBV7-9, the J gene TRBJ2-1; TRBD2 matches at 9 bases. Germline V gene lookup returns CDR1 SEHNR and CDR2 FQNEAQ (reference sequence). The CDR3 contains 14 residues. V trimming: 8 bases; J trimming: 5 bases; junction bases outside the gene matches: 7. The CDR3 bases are TGTGCCAGCGCCTCCGGACTAGCGCACAATGAGCAGTTCTTC. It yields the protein CASASGLAHNEQFF.

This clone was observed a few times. CDR3 amino acids: CASSEQVNTEAFF. Written as DNA, the CDR3 is TGTGCCAGCAGTGAACAGGTGAACACTGAAGCTTTCTTT. The V gene is TRBV2, the J gene TRBJ1-1; the D is unclear. The CDR3 contains 13 residues. From germline, CDR1 is SNHLY and CDR2 FYNNEI. V dropped 2 bases and J dropped 0 bases, with 4 bases sitting between them.

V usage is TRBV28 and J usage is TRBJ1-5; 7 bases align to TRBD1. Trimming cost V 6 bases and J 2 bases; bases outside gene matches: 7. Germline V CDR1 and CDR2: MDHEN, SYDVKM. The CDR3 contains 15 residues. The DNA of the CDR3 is TGTGCCAGCAGCCGAGACAGGGTTGGCAATCAGCCCCAGCATTTT. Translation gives CASSRDRVGNQPQHF.

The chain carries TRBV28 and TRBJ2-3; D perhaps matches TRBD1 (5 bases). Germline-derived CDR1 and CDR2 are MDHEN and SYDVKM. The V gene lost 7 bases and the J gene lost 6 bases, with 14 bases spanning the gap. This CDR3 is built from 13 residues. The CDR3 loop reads CASKTQVQDTQYF. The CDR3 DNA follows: TGTGCCAGCAAGACACAGGTGCAGGATACGCAGTATTTT. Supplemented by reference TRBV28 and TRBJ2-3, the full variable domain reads DVKVTQSSRYLVKRTGEKVFLECVQDMDHENMFWYRQDPGLGLRLIYFSYDVKMKEKGDIPEGYSVSREKKERFSLILESASTNQTSMYLCASKTQVQDTQYFGPGTRLTVL.

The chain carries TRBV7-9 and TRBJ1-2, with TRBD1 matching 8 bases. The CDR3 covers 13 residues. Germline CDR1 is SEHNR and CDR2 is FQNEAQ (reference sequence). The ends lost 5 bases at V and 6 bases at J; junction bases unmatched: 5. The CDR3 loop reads CASSPTGVHGYTF. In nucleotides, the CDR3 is TGTGCCAGCAGCCCGACAGGGGTCCATGGCTACACCTTC.

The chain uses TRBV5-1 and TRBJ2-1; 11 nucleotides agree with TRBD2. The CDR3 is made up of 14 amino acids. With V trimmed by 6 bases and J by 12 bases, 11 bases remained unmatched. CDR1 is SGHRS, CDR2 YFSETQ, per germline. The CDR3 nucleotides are TGCGCCAGCAAGGAACTAGCGGGGGCTCTAGGGCAGTTCTTC. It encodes CASKELAGALGQFF. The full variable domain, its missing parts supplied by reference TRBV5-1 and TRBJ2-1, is KAGVTQTPRYLIKTRGQQVTLSCSPISGHRSVSWYQQTPGQGLQFLFEYFSETQRNKGNFPGRFSGRQFSNSRSEMNVSTLELGDSALYLCASKELAGALGQFFGPGTRLTVL.

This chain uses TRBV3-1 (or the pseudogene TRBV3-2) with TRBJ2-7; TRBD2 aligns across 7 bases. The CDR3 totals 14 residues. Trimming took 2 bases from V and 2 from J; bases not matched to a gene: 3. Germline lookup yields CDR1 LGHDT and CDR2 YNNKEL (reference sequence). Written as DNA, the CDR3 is TGTGCCAGCAGCCAACCCGGGAGGACCTACGAGCAGTACTTC. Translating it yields CASSQPGRTYEQYF.

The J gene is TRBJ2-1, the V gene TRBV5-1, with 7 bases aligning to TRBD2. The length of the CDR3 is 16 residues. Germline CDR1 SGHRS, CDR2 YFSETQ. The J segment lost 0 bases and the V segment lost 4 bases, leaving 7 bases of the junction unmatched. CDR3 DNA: TGCGCCAGCAGCGGCAAACTAGCGAGCTCCTACAATGAGCAGTTCTTC. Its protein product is CASSGKLASSYNEQFF.

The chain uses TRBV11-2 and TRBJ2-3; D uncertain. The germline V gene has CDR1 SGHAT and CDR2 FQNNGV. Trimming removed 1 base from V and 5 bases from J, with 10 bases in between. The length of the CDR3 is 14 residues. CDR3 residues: CASSLVVAGDTQYF. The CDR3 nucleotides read TGTGCCAGCAGCTTAGTGGTAGCTGGAGATACGCAGTATTTT.